This T cell receptor beta chain emerged from a study of T cell changes during pregnancy in multiple sclerosis. The table came from immunoSEQ multiplex PCR; TCRdb's copy has only in-frame clones and leaves some out. The sample lists about 49,000 clones, 94% occurring once. Trimming cost V 2 bases and J 8 bases; bases outside gene matches: 7. Germline V gene data show CDR1 as LGHNT and CDR2 as FRNRAP. The CDR3 covers 15 residues. This clone was seen only a few times. This specimen consisted of CD8+ T cells from peripheral blood mononuclear cells, obtained before pregnancy. This chain connects TRBV12-5 to TRBJ1-4; 8 positions agree with TRBD1. The TCR comes from a female donor with multiple sclerosis, enrolled in a pregnancy study. CDR3 in amino acids: CASGLSTGEEEKLFF. Here the CDR3 DNA reads TGTGCTAGTGGTTTGTCGACAGGGGAGGAAGAAAAACTGTTTTTT.